This T cell receptor (beta chain) was identified in a study of T cell repertoires in ileal Crohn's disease (dated by TCRdb to the late 2010s). Broadly, across the study: At the time of surgery, around 38% of patients were active smokers, and the median duration of disease was approximately 8 years. Every patient underwent surgery because of a complication, which was stricturing disease in about 60% and penetrating disease in about 39%. Roughly half of the patients were given postoperative therapy, with 11 receiving thiopurines and approximately 17 receiving anti-TNF agents. M6 samples consisted of neoterminal ileum biopsies collected during postoperative colonoscopy. A prospective multicentre cohort supplied the 57 Crohn's disease patients whose TCR repertoires were analysed. The study was conducted in parallel with a multicentre cohort built to find predictors of early endoscopic recurrence after ileocolonic resection. Endoscopic postoperative recurrence was defined as a Rutgeerts score above i0. A total of roughly 170 mucosal samples from approximately 60 patients were sequenced, with samples obtained at several locations on the surgical specimen and at postoperative endoscopy. Results the study describes overall, beyond this receptor: A significantly higher proportion of clonal expansions was observed in active smokers at surgery than in non-smokers (about 25% vs 20%, p=0.02). Mucosal CD4 and CD8 T cells were sorted and sequenced only in a subgroup of patients, whose size was not stated. Compared with CD4 T cells, sorted CD8 T cells held more high-frequency clones, which suggests that the mucosal expansions were mostly CD8. Endoscopic recurrence was linked to a higher percentage of high-frequency clones at surgery, and recurrence occurred in every patient whose clonality exceeded 26.8% (18/57). The timing of postoperative endoscopy varied within the first year after surgery, and the median delay was around 6.9 months.

The time point label of this sample denotes: neoterminal ileum biopsy at postoperative endoscopy, about 6 months after surgery. To be eligible, patients had to be adults with ileal or ileocolonic Crohn's disease and an indication for ileocolonic resection. Whole ileal mucosal biopsies were kept frozen at -80 degrees C prior to DNA extraction. Genomic DNA was isolated from frozen whole biopsies using a TRizol-based method, and the DNA was quantified with a NanoDrop 2000 spectrophotometer. For commercial TCRB immunosequencing, approximately 460 nanograms of biopsy DNA were submitted for each sample. CDR3 regions were amplified from genomic DNA by Adaptive Biotechnology using a two-step, amplification bias-controlled multiplex PCR. Primers covering every V and J gene segment were used in the first PCR, while barcodes and Illumina adapters were added in the second PCR. CDR3 libraries were sequenced on an Illumina instrument. The paper's data handling went like this. The analysis drew on both the pipelines supplied by the vendor and custom analysis of the raw data in R/Bioconductor running R version 3.3.0. Clonality, which ranges from 0 to 1, was calculated as the inverse of the normalised Shannon entropy across all productive clones. High-frequency clones were defined as the share of the repertoire occupied by the top 100 clones, with only clones passing a 95% confidence test being retained. Repertoire diversity was measured with the Simpson index, and overlap between samples was measured with the Morisita-Horn index. Drawn from immuneACCESS, this table holds only the in-frame rearrangements with V and J called that TCRdb kept. Clones are partly lost; checked studies trace under half to an unresolved V gene and leave the rest unexplained. V and J calls plus clone size are reproduced from that table; the DNA served to infer D and trimming. This sample holds approximately 5,000 clones; 70% to 85% were observed only once. Clones ranked in the top ten supply roughly 4.5% of the sample.

To note about this clone: Its cognate antigen has yet to be identified. No much larger clonotype is one base removed from it; base qualities were not supplied.

The germline ends are 9 bases apart after V is trimmed by 3 bases and J by 4 bases. Per the germline V gene, SGHDN is the CDR1 and FVKESK is the CDR2. From its cysteine to its phenylalanine, the CDR3 spans 13 amino acids. Of all the DNA, just the CDR3 is kept, 39 bases in frame from base 1. What was sequenced was ileal tissue. The receptor comes from an adult with Crohn's disease. The sequence links TRBV14 to TRBJ1-2; no confident D gene assignment can be made. The sequenced DNA: TGTGCCAGCAGCCAGAAAGGCCTCTATGGCTACACCTTC. This gives the protein CASSQKGLYGYTF.